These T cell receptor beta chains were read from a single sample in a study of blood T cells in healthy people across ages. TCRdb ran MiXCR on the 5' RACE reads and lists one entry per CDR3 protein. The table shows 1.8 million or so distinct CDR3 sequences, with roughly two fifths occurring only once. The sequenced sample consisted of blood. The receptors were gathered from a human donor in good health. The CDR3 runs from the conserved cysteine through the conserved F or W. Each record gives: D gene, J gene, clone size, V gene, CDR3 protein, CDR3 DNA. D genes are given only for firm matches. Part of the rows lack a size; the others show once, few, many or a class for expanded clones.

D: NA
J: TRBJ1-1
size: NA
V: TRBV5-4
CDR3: CASSRVGEWWAFF
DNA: TGTGCCAGCAGCCGCGTCGGGGAATGGTGGGCTTTCTTT

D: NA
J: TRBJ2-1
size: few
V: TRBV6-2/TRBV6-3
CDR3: CASRAQGRSYDEQFF
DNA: TGTGCCAGCAGGGCACAGGGGAGGTCCTACGACGAGCAGTTCTTC

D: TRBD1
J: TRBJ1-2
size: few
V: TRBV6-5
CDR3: CASTRGGEQDYGYTF
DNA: TGTGCCAGCACCAGAGGGGGCGAGCAGGACTATGGCTACACCTTC

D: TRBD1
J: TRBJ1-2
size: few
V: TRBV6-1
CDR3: CASRETTGALYTF
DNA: TGTGCCAGCAGGGAAACGACAGGGGCCCTCTACACCTTC

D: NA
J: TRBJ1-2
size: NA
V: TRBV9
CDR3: CASSVVAGQVGRGSGYTF
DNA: TGTGCCAGCAGCGTAGTGGCTGGTCAGGTCGGCAGGGGTTCTGGCTACACCTTC

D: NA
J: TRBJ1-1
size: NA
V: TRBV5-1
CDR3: CASSLAGRGGTEAFF
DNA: TGCGCCAGCAGCTTGGCTGGGAGAGGGGGGACTGAAGCTTTCTTT

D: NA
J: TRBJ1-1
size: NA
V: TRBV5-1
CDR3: CASSSANNTEAFF
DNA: TGCGCCAGCAGCAGTGCCAACAACACTGAAGCTTTCTTT

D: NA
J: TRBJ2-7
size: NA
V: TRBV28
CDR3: CASSFLSEWGPYEQYF
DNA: TGTGCCAGCAGCTTTTTATCCGAGTGGGGTCCCTACGAGCAGTACTTC

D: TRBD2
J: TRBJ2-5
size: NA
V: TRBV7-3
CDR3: CACSVTLAGVGETQYF
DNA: TGTGCCTGCAGCGTCACGTTAGCGGGGGTGGGAGAGACCCAGTACTTC

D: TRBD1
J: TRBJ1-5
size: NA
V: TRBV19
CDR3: CATKRQGWRDQPQHF
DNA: TGTGCCACCAAAAGACAGGGGTGGAGGGATCAGCCCCAGCATTTT

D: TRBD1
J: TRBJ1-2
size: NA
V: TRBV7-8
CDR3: CASSKGQSLYGYTF
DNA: TGTGCCAGCAGCAAGGGACAGTCCCTCTATGGCTACACCTTC

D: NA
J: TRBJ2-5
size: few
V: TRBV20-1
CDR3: CSASPQLDGETQYF
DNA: TGCAGTGCTTCGCCCCAACTAGACGGAGAGACCCAGTACTTC

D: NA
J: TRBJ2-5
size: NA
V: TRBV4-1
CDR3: CASSQVFVDPDQYF
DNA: TGCGCCAGCAGCCAAGTGTTCGTCGACCCGGACCAGTACTTC

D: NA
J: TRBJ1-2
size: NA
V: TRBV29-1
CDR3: CSVEDPTVNYGYTF
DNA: TGCAGCGTTGAAGATCCCACTGTGAACTATGGCTACACCTTC

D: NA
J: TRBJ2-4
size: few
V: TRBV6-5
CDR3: CASSYRQDKQYF
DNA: TGTGCCAGCAGTTACCGGCAGGATAAGCAGTACTTC

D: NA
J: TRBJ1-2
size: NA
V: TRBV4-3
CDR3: CASSQDFGSRAGGYTF
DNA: TGCGCCAGCAGCCAAGATTTCGGCTCCCGGGCGGGTGGCTACACCTTC

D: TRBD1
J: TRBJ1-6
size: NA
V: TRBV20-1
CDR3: CSAPPGQGNSPLHF
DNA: TGCAGTGCTCCCCCGGGACAGGGGAACTCACCCCTCCACTTT

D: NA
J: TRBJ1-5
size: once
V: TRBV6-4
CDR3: CASSDAAGDQPQHF
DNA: TGTGCCAGCAGTGACGCGGCAGGGGATCAGCCCCAGCATTTT

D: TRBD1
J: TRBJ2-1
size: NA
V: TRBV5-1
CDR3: CASSLAGMATGNNEQFF
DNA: TGCGCCAGCAGCTTGGCCGGTATGGCGACAGGGAACAATGAGCAGTTCTTC

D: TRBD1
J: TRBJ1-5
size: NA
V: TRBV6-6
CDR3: CASSIYRGSSNQPQHF
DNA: TGTGCCAGCAGCATTTACAGGGGATCTAGCAATCAGCCCCAGCATTTT

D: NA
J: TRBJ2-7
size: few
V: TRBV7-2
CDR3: CASSLVSGVYEQYF
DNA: TGTGCCAGCAGCTTAGTCTCTGGGGTCTACGAGCAGTACTTC

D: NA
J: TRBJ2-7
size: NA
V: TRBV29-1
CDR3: CSAREQVDYEQYF
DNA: TGCAGCGCTCGGGAACAGGTCGACTACGAGCAGTACTTC

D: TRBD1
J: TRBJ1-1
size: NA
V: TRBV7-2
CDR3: CASRDGQGGGRTEAFF
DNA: TGTGCCAGCAGAGACGGACAGGGTGGCGGGAGGACTGAAGCTTTCTTT

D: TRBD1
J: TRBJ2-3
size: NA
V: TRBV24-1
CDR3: CATSEPGQGADTQYF
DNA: TGTGCCACCAGTGAACCGGGACAGGGTGCAGATACGCAGTATTTT